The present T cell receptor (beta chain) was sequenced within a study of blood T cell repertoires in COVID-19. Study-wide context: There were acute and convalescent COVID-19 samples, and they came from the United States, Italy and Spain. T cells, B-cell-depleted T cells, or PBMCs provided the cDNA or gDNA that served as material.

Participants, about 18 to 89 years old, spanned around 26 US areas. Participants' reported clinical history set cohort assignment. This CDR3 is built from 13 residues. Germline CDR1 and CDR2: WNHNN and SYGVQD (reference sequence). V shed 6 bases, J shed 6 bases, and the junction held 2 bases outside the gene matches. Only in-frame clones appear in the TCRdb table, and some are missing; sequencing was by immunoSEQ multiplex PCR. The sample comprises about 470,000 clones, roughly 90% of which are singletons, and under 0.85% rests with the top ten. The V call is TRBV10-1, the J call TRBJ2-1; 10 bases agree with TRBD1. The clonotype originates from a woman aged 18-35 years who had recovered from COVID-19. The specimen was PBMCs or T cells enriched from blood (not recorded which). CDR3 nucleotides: TGCGCCAGCAGAGGGACAGGGGCCAATGAGCAGTTCTTC. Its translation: CASRGTGANEQFF.